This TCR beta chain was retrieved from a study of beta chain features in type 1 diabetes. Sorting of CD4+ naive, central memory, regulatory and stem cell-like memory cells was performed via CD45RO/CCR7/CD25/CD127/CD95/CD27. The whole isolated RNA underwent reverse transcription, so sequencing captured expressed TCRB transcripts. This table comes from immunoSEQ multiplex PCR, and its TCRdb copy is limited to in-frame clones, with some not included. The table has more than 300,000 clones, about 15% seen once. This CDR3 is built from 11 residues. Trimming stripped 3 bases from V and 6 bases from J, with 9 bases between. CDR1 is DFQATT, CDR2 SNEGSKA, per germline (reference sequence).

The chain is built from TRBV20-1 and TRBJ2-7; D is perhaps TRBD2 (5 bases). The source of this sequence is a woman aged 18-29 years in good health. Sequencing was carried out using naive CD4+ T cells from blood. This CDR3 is CSASRAAEQYF. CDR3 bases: TGCAGTGCTAGTCGAGCGGCCGAGCAGTACTTC.